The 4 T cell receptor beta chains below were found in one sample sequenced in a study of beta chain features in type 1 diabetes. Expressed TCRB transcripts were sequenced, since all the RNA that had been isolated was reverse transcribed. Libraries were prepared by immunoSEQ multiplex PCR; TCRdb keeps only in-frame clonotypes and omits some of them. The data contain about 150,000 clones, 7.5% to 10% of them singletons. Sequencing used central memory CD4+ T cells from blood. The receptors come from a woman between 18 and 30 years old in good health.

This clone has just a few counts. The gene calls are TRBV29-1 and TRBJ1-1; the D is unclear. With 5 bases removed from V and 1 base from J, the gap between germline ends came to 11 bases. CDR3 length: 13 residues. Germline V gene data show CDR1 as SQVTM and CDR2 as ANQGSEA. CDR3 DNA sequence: TGCAGCGTTCTAGGCAGCACGAACACTGAAGCTTTCTTT. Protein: CSVLGSTNTEAFF.

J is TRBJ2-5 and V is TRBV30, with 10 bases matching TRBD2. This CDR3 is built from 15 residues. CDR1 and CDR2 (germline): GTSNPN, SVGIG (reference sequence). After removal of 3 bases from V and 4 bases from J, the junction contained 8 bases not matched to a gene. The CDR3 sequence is CAWRGPWTSGETQYF. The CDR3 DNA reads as TGTGCCTGGAGGGGACCGTGGACTAGCGGAGAGACCCAGTACTTC.

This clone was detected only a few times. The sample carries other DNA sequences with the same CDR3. CDR3 in DNA: TGCGCCAGCAGCTTGATACTGGACAGCTACGAGCAGTACTTC. Amino acids: CASSLILDSYEQYF. The genes are TRBV5-1 and TRBJ2-7, with D perhaps matching TRBD1 (6 bases). Germline V gene sequence: CDR1 SGHRS, CDR2 YFSETQ. The germline V and J ends were trimmed by 1 base and 3 bases, with 11 bases remaining between them. The CDR3 covers 14 residues.

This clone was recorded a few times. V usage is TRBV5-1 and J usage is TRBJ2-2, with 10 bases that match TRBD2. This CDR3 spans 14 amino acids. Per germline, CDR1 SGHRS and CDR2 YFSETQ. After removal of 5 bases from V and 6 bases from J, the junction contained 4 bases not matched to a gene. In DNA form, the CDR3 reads TGCGCCAGCAGATCGGGACTAGCGTCCGGGGAGCTGTTTTTT. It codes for CASRSGLASGELFF.